The clone carrying this T cell receptor beta chain was counted at least ten times. Its specificity is unknown. The source material, RNA transcripts, was used to amplify TCR beta CDR3 regions. Researchers ran a first-round RT-PCR on the TCR CDR3 using the HTBI primer set. TCRdb reprocessed the multiplex PCR reads with MiXCR, giving one entry per CDR3 protein. The table includes under 650,000 distinct CDR3 sequences, around 15% detected once. Losses at the gene ends were 3 bases for V and 4 bases for J; bases not matched to a gene: 9. This CDR3 comprises 17 residues. Germline assignment: CDR1 SGHAT and CDR2 FQNNGV. The data derive from a study of T cells in Graves' hyperthyroidism and ophthalmopathy. Overall study findings and caveats: A model using 13 V-J features told ophthalmopathy apart from stable hyperthyroidism.

Patients were excluded because of uncontrolled infection, other autoimmune disease, pregnancy or lactation. The diagnoses drew upon clinical symptoms, serum thyroxine and TRAb, thyroid ultrasound and orbital computed tomography. The sequenced sample was blood. The J gene is TRBJ2-5, the V gene TRBV11-2, with 12 bases lining up with TRBD1. The sequence came from a woman under 40 with Graves' hyperthyroidism. CDR3 nucleotides: TGTGCCAGCAGCTTCTTTCCCGGGACAGGGGGCTTAGAGACCCAGTACTTC. The encoded protein is CASSFFPGTGGLETQYF.